The clone carrying this T cell receptor beta chain ranks as medium-sized. The CDR3 loop spans 13 amino acids. Trimming removed 3 bases from V and 10 bases from J, with 15 bases in between. Template switching, a step in the protocol, added a universal primer site, and cDNA carried unique molecular identifiers. TCRdb re-called the 5' RACE reads with MiXCR, one entry per CDR3 protein. The data show about 250,000 distinct CDR3 sequences, around an eighth seen once. This record comes from a study of identical twins. The sequence came from a young woman in good health. The chain employs TRBV12-3 or TRBV12-4 and TRBJ1-1, with a possible D match to TRBD1 (5 bases). Source material: memory (CD45RO+) T cells sorted from blood. The CDR3 here is CASSFQFRQGAFF. CDR3 nucleotides: TGTGCCAGCAGTTTCCAGTTCAGGCAGGGAGCTTTCTTT.